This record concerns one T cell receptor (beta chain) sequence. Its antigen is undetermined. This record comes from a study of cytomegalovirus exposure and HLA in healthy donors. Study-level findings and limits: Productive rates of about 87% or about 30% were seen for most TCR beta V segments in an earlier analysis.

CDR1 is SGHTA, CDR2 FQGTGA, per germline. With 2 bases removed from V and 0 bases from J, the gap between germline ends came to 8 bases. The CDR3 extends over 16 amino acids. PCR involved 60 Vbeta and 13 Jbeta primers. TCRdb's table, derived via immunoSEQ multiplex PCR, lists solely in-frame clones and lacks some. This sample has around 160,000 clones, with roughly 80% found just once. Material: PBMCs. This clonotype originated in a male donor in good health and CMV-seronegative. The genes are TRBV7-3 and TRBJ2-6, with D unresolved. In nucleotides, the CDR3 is TGTGCCAGCAGCTTAGGGCCGGCCTCTGGGGCCAACGTCCTGACTTTC. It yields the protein CASSLGPASGANVLTF.